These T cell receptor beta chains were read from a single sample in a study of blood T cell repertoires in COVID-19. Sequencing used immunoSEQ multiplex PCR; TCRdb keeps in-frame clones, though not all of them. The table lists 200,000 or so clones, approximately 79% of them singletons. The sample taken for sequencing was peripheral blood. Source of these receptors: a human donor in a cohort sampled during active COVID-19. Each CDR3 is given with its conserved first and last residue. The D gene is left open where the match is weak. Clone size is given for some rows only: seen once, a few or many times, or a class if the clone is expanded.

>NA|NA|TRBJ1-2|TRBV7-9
TGTGCCAGCAGCTTAGCTTTACAGAACTATGGCTACACCTTC
CASSLALQNYGYTF
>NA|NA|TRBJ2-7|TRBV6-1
TGTGCCAGCAGTGAATTGATACAGGCAAACTACGAGCAGTACTTC
CASSELIQANYEQYF
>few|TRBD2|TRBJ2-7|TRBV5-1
TGCGCCAGTAAAAGCGGGAATCCCTACGAGCAGTACTTC
CASKSGNPYEQYF
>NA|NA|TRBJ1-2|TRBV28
TGTGCCAGCACCTCAGGAGGGGAAGCTAACTATGGCTACACCTTC
CASTSGGEANYGYTF
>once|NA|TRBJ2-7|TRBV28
TGTGCCAGCAGTATTTCGTACGAGCAGTACTTC
CASSISYEQYF
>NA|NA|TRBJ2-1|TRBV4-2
TGTGCCAGCAGCCGTTCGGCGGGGGCAAACTACAATGAGCAGTTCTTC
CASSRSAGANYNEQFF
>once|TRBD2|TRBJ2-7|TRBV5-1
TGCGCCAGCAGCCCCGGGACTAGCGACTCCTACGAGCAGTACTTC
CASSPGTSDSYEQYF
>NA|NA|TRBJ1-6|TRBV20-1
TGCAGTGCCCCCCTCTTACCCCTCCACTTT
CSAPLLPLHF
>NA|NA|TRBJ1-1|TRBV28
TGTGCCAGCAGTTCGCGAGATCGGGCTTTCTTT
CASSSRDRAFF
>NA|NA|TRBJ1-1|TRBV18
TGTGCCAGCTCACCACGGAGGAGGGTCACTGAAGCTTTCTTT
CASSPRRRVTEAFF
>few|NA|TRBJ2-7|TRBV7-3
TGTGCCAGCAGCCCCGAGGCAGAGCCGTTTGGGGAGCAGTACTTC
CASSPEAEPFGEQYF
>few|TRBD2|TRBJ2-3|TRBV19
TGTGCCAGTAGTAGCGGGAGAGGCACAGATACGCAGTATTTT
CASSSGRGTDTQYF
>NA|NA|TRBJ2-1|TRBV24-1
TGTGCCACCAGTGATTTGCGGGGGAGAAGCAATGAGCAGTTCTTC
CATSDLRGRSNEQFF
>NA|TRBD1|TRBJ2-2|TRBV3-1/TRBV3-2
TGTGCCAGCAGCCTCTTCCCCTGGAGACCCAGGGGGACCGGGGAGCTGTTTTTT
CASSLFPWRPRGTGELFF
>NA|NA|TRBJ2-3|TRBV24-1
TGTGCCACCAGTGATTTGCGCACCCGCGGGGATACGCAGTATTTT
CATSDLRTRGDTQYF
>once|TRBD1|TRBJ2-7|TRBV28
TGTGCCAGCAGTTTCCCCGGGACAGGGGGTAGGAACGAGCAGTACTTC
CASSFPGTGGRNEQYF
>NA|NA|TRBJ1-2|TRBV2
TGTGCCAGCAGTCGACAGCTCTATGGCTACACCTTC
CASSRQLYGYTF
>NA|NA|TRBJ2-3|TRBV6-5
TGTGCCAGCAGTTACTTTGGCAGGGCCACAGATACGCAGTATTTT
CASSYFGRATDTQYF
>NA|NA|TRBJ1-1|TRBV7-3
TGTGCCAGCAGCGGGCCGCTAGCGGGCACTGAAGCTTTCTTT
CASSGPLAGTEAFF
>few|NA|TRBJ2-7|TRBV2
TGTGCCAGCAGGACTACGGACGACATTAACTACGAGCAGTACTTC
CASRTTDDINYEQYF
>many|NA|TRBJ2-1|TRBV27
TGTGCCAGCAGTCCCCGGGACTACAATGAGCAGTTCTTC
CASSPRDYNEQFF
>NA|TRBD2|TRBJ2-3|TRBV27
TGTGCCAGCAGTTTCCGAAGGAGCGGGAGGACTCAACTCACAGATACGCAGTATTTT
CASSFRRSGRTQLTDTQYF
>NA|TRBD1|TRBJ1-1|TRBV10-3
TGTGCCATCAGTGAGTTGGACAGGGCGAGCGCTGAAGCTTTCTTT
CAISELDRASAEAFF
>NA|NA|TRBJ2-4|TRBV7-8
TGTGCCAGCAGCCAGCGTTGGGGGGTGCCGTACTTC
CASSQRWGVPYF
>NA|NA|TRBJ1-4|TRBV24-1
TGTGCCACCAGTGCAGGCAGGGCCGGTGAAAAACTGTTTTTT
CATSAGRAGEKLFF
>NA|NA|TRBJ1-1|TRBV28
TGTGCCAGCAATTCTGGGGGGGCGTGGGGGACGAACGCTGAAGCTTTCTTT
CASNSGGAWGTNAEAFF
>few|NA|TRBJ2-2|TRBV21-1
TGTGCCAGCAGCAAAGTGTCTAGTCGGGACAGGGGGGACACCGGGGAGCTGTTTTTT
CASSKVSSRDRGDTGELFF
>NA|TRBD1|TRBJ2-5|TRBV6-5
TGTGCCAGCAGTAGAGACAGGGGAGAGACCCAGTACTTC
CASSRDRGETQYF
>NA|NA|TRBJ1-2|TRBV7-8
TGTGCCAGCAGCTCGCCGGGACACACGGCCTATGGCTACACCTTC
CASSSPGHTAYGYTF
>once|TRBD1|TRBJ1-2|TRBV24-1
TGTGCCACCAGTGATACTACCGGGACAGGGGGCTCTAACTATGGCTACACCTTC
CATSDTTGTGGSNYGYTF
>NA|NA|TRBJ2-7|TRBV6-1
TGTGCCAGCAGTGAACGAGGCGGAATATACGAGCAGTACTTC
CASSERGGIYEQYF
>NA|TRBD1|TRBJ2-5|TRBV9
TGTGCCAGCAGCGTAGCTATAGGACAGGGGGCCGGGGAGACCCAGTACTTC
CASSVAIGQGAGETQYF
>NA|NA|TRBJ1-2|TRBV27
TGTGCCAGCCGAATGGGGAGGGGAGGGAACTATGGCTACACCTTC
CASRMGRGGNYGYTF
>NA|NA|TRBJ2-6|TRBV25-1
TGTGCCAGCAGCGAGAGCTCTGGGGCCAACGTCCTGACTTTC
CASSESSGANVLTF
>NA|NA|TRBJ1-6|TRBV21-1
TGTGCCAGCGGCATTTTCACAGGGCATTCACCCCTCCACTTT
CASGIFTGHSPLHF
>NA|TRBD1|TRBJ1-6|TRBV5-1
TGCGCCAGCAGCCCCGGACAGGGCAAGCATTCACCCCTCCACTTT
CASSPGQGKHSPLHF
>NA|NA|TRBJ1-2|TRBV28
TGTGCCAGCAGTTCTCCGAACAGGGAAAGGTCCTATGGCTACACCTTC
CASSSPNRERSYGYTF
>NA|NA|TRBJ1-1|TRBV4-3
TGCGCCAGCAGCCAAGATGAAGGGACAGAAGCTTTCTTT
CASSQDEGTEAFF
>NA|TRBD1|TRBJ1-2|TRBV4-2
TGTGCCAGCAGCCAAGCCGGATCAGGACAGGGCTATGGCTACACCTTC
CASSQAGSGQGYGYTF
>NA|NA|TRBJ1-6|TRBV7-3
TGTGCCAGCAGCGCCGGGGGTACGACACCCCTCCACTTT
CASSAGGTTPLHF
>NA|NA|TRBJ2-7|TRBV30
TGTGCCTGGAGTGTAGACAGTACCTACGAGCAGTACTTC
CAWSVDSTYEQYF
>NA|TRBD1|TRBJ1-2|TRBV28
TGTGCCAGCCGGGGACAGGGGGCTCTAAGCTACACCTTC
CASRGQGALSYTF
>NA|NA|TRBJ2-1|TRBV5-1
TGCGCCAGCAGCTCATCGCTGGGGCAGTCCTACAATGAGCAGTTCTTC
CASSSSLGQSYNEQFF
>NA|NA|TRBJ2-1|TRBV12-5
TGTGCTAGTGGCCACGGGCGGGACCCCAATGAGCAGTTCTTC
CASGHGRDPNEQFF
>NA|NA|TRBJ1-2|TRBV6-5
TGTGCCAGCATCGGACAGAGACGGGATGTCCGCTACACCTTC
CASIGQRRDVRYTF
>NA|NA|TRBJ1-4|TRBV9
TGTGCCAGCAGCCCAACTCAGGGATATAATGAAAAACTGTTTTTT
CASSPTQGYNEKLFF
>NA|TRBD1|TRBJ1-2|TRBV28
TGTGCCAGCAGTTCACCGACCACTGAGGGGGCAGTCGCTGGCTACACCTTC
CASSSPTTEGAVAGYTF
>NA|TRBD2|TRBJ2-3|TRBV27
TGTGCCAGCAGTTTGACTAGCGGGAGGTCCTACGTTGGCACAGATACGCAGTATTTT
CASSLTSGRSYVGTDTQYF
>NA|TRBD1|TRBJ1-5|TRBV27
TGTGCCAGCAGTCCCCTAACCGGGACAGATCTTTATAGCAATCAGCCCCAGCATTTT
CASSPLTGTDLYSNQPQHF
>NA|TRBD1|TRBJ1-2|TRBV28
TGTGCCAGCAGTTCTACCCCGGGACAGGAGTATGGCTACACCTTC
CASSSTPGQEYGYTF
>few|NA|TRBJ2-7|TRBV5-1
TGCGCCAGCAGCTCATTTGACAGGCACTCCTACGAGCAGTACTTC
CASSSFDRHSYEQYF
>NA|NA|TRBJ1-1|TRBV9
TGTGCCAGCAGCGTAGACAGCTACACTGAAGCTTTCTTT
CASSVDSYTEAFF
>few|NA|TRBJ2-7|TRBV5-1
TGCGCCAGCAGCTTGCTGCTACCCGAGCAGTACTTC
CASSLLLPEQYF